The 5 T cell receptor beta chains below all came from one sample that was sequenced in a study of blood T cell repertoires in COVID-19. The protocol was immunoSEQ multiplex PCR, while the TCRdb copy is restricted to in-frame clones and leaves out a portion. The sample has over 150,000 clones, 70% to 80% seen once. The sequenced sample was peripheral blood. These receptors came from a man aged 55 to 70 with acute or convalescent COVID-19.

V usage is TRBV4-3 and J usage is TRBJ2-7; weak D call: TRBD2 (6 bases). Germline V gene data show CDR1 as LGHNA and CDR2 as YSLEER. The CDR3 runs to 15 residues. Between the trimmed V and J ends, which lost 0 bases and 6 bases, there was a span of 15 bases. CDR3 loop: CASSQDSAGPVEQYF. DNA of the CDR3: TGCGCCAGCAGCCAAGACAGCGCGGGGCCGGTCGAGCAGTACTTC.

This chain uses TRBV11-3 with TRBJ2-5; TRBD2 might be the D (6 bases). CDR1 SGHNT and CDR2 YENEEA come from the germline V gene. The CDR3 extends over 17 amino acids. V shed 2 bases and J shed 5 bases, with 21 bases lying between them. The CDR3 DNA sequence: TGTGCCAGCAGCTTAATTGGTATGGTAGGGAGGAGGGAGACCCAGTACTTC. It encodes CASSLIGMVGRRETQYF.

J is TRBJ1-5 and V is TRBV7-2, with a weak D call TRBD1 (6 bases). The CDR3 runs 16 residues. Germline V gene data show CDR1 as SGHTA and CDR2 as FQGNSA. The V and J ends lost 1 base and 6 bases respectively, with 16 bases between them. The CDR3 nucleotides are TGTGCCAGCAGCTTAGTTGGGGGGGCCACTACTCAGCCCCAGCATTTT. Encoded protein: CASSLVGGATTQPQHF.

DNA for the CDR3: TGTGCCAGCAGCTTGCGTCCTCAGGGGGCGAACTATGGCTACACCTTC. Protein sequence: CASSLRPQGANYGYTF. V gene TRBV7-2 combines with J gene TRBJ1-2, with 8 bases lining up with TRBD1. CDR3 length equals 16 residues. CDR1 is SGHTA, CDR2 FQGNSA, per germline. Trimming removed 3 bases from V and 2 bases from J; junction bases left unmatched: 8.

The chain has TRBV4-1 and TRBJ2-7; D uncertain. CDR3 length: 16 amino acids. CDR1 MGHRA and CDR2 YSYEKL come from the germline V gene. Trimming took off 0 bases at V and 2 bases at J, with 14 bases between the two ends. CDR3 protein: CASSQDPEERAYEQYF. As DNA, the CDR3 is TGCGCCAGCAGCCAAGATCCCGAGGAACGGGCCTACGAGCAGTACTTC.